This T cell receptor beta chain came from a study of cytomegalovirus exposure and HLA in healthy donors. CDR3 length: 14 amino acids. Unmatched junction bases numbered 3, after V lost 5 bases and J lost 0 bases. The germline V gene has CDR1 MNHEY and CDR2 SMNVEV (reference sequence). Produced via immunoSEQ multiplex PCR; TCRdb's table is partial and in-frame only. The sample has tens of thousands of clones, about 92% seen once. The material sequenced was PBMCs. V usage is TRBV27 and J usage is TRBJ1-1; 7 bases agree with TRBD1. This receptor was obtained from a woman younger than 30 in good health and CMV-seronegative. The CDR3, as DNA: TGTGCCAGCAGTACGGGACAGATGAACACTGAAGCTTTCTTT. It is translated as CASSTGQMNTEAFF.